These 19 T cell receptor beta chains were sequenced from one sample in a study of technical replicates of blood from a few donors. Data came from immunoSEQ multiplex PCR; TCRdb stores just in-frame clones and leaves some out. The profile covers over 70,000 clones, with more than 85% appearing a single time and 0.3% to 0.35% taken by the ten largest. The sequenced sample was T cells isolated from PBMCs. The receptors originated from a human donor in good health.

The rearrangement uses TRBV5-5 and TRBJ1-2; D gene ambiguous. Germline V gene data show CDR1 as SGHKS and CDR2 as YYEKEE (reference sequence). The CDR3 runs 15 residues. V was cut by 1 base and J by 4 bases, with 14 bases left in between. As DNA, the CDR3 is TGTGCCAGCAGCTTGACCGCTGGCACCTCCTATGGCTACACCTTC. Translated, it gives CASSLTAGTSYGYTF.

The V and J genes are TRBV6-1 and TRBJ1-2, with no clear D. Per germline, CDR1 MNHNS and CDR2 SASEGT. The CDR3 has 11 residues. Between the trimmed V and J ends, which lost 4 bases and 7 bases, there was a span of 7 bases. CDR3 sequence: CASSGQRGYTF. CDR3 DNA sequence: TGTGCCAGCAGTGGCCAGCGTGGCTACACCTTC.

The chain links TRBV7-9 to TRBJ2-7, with TRBD1 identical over 12 bases. The CDR3 loop spans 14 amino acids. Looked up from germline, CDR1 is SEHNR and CDR2 is FQNEAQ (reference sequence). Losses at the gene ends were 9 bases for V and 6 bases for J; bases not matched to a gene: 9. This chain's CDR3 is CARTQGQGAVEQYF. For the CDR3, the DNA is TGTGCCAGGACGCAGGGACAGGGGGCCGTCGAGCAGTACTTC.

This clone was observed a single time. The CDR3 spells CASSYRREQFF. For the CDR3, the DNA is TGTGCCAGCAGTTACAGGCGGGAGCAGTTCTTC. The J gene is TRBJ2-1, the V gene TRBV6-5; no reliable D call. This CDR3 region has 11 residues. Trimming shortened V by 2 bases and J by 10 bases, and 6 bases separated the two germline ends. Germline V gene lookup returns CDR1 MNHEY and CDR2 SVGAGI.

The chain has TRBV7-2 and TRBJ2-1, with D uncertain. V dropped 2 bases and J dropped 4 bases, with 3 bases sitting between them. The CDR3 loop spans 12 amino acids. Germline V lookup: CDR1 SGHTA, CDR2 FQGNSA. The CDR3 region has the DNA TGTGCCAGCAGCTTACCTTACAATGAGCAGTTCTTC. Translating it yields CASSLPYNEQFF.

The V and J genes are TRBV28 and TRBJ2-5; perhaps TRBD2 as D (5 bases). Between the trimmed V and J ends, which lost 4 bases and 2 bases, there was a span of 17 bases. The germline V gene encodes CDR1 MDHEN and CDR2 SYDVKM. CDR3 length: 16 residues. The CDR3 DNA sequence: TGTGCCAGCAGTTGGGATAGTTCGGGGATACAAGAGACCCAGTACTTC. This codes for CASSWDSSGIQETQYF.

This chain connects TRBV9 to TRBJ2-2; D gene uncertain. The CDR3 extends over 16 amino acids. V was pared by 0 bases and J by 0 bases, with 9 bases between. Germline V lookup: CDR1 SGDLS, CDR2 YYNGEE. The CDR3 nucleotides read TGTGCCAGCAGCGTAGCATCTGACACGAACACCGGGGAGCTGTTTTTT. Its protein product is CASSVASDTNTGELFF. Full variable domain (outside the CDR3, taken from reference TRBV9 and TRBJ2-2): DSGVTQTPKHLITATGQRVTLRCSPRSGDLSVYWYQQSLDQGLQFLIQYYNGEERAKGNILERFSAQQFPDLHSELNLSSLELGDSALYFCASSVASDTNTGELFFGEGSRLTVL.

V usage is TRBV7-2 and J usage is TRBJ1-2, with D possibly TRBD1 on 5 matching bases. From germline, CDR1 is SGHTA and CDR2 FQGNSA. CDR3 size: 14 residues. V lost 6 bases and J 1 base, leaving 12 bases between the germline ends. CDR3 residues: CASRRQLSNYGYTF. DNA of the CDR3: TGTGCCAGCAGGCGACAGTTGAGTAACTATGGCTACACCTTC.

This chain joins TRBV7-9 and TRBJ1-2; D is ambiguous. From germline, CDR1 is SEHNR and CDR2 FQNEAQ (reference sequence). Trimming took 3 bases from V and 7 from J, leaving 9 bases between them. The CDR3 loop spans 12 amino acids. The CDR3 bases are TGTGCCAGCAGCTTGAGATATCTTGGCTACACCTTC. It codes for CASSLRYLGYTF.

The J gene is TRBJ2-3, the V gene TRBV19; 10 bases fit TRBD2. The CDR3 sequence is 15 residues long. With 5 bases clipped from V and 1 base from J, the junction kept 3 bases outside the gene matches. From germline, CDR1 is LNHDA and CDR2 SQIVND (reference sequence). In DNA, the CDR3 is TGTGCCAGTAGTCAAACTAGCGGGGGCACAGATACGCAGTATTTT. Translation: CASSQTSGGTDTQYF.

V is TRBV27 and J is TRBJ2-1, with D maybe TRBD1 (6 bases). V lost 3 bases and J 9 bases, leaving 15 bases between the germline ends. Germline values: CDR1 MNHEY, CDR2 SMNVEV (reference sequence). There are 14 residues in the CDR3. In nucleotides, the CDR3 is TGTGCCAGCAGTTTCGGATCGGGGACAATTGAGCAGTTCTTC. Protein: CASSFGSGTIEQFF.

The V call is TRBV11-2, the J call TRBJ1-5; 7 bases fit TRBD1. V was clipped by 2 bases and J by 3 bases; unmatched bases: 10. The CDR3 length is 17 residues. Germline CDR1 is SGHAT and CDR2 is FQNNGV. The CDR3 spells CASSLNSGQIVNQPQHF. CDR3 coding DNA: TGTGCCAGCAGCTTAAATTCGGGACAGATAGTCAATCAGCCCCAGCATTTT.

On this clone itself: An end of the junction differs from the germline gene, which may be a read error. J is TRBJ2-1 and V is TRBV7-7; 8 bases fit TRBD1. The CDR3 is 14 residues long. CDR1 is SSHAT, CDR2 FNYEAQ, per germline (reference sequence). This CDR3 is CASSLGQGLNEQFF. The CDR3 DNA follows: TGTGCTAGCAGCCTCGGACAGGGCCTCAATGAGCAGTTCTTC.

Turning to this clone: The junction does not match germline at one end; this may be a read error. The chain uses TRBV10-3 and TRBJ2-1, with D tentatively TRBD2 (5 bases). Germline V gene data show CDR1 as ENHRY and CDR2 as SYGVKD. The CDR3 is 11 amino acids. CDR3 in DNA: TGTGCCATCAGTGAGGGGTGGGAGTCCCTCTTC. Translated: CAISEGWESLF.

This sequence joins TRBV19 and TRBJ1-5; D unclear. Germline CDR1 is LNHDA and CDR2 is SQIVND (reference sequence). The CDR3 is 12 residues long. Trimming stripped 9 bases from V and 9 bases from J, with 15 bases between. The CDR3 DNA is TGTGCCAGGCCGCCCGGTGGGCGGCCCCAGCATTTT. Its protein product is CARPPGGRPQHF.

The chain employs TRBV6-1 and TRBJ2-1; D possibly corresponds to TRBD1 (5 bases). Trimming stripped 1 base from V and 4 bases from J, with 14 bases between. This CDR3 spans 16 amino acids. Looked up from germline, CDR1 is MNHNS and CDR2 is SASEGT. The CDR3 DNA follows: TGTGCCAGCAGTGAAGGTGTAGGGGCGCGTTACAATGAGCAGTTCTTC. Protein sequence: CASSEGVGARYNEQFF.

V and J are TRBV10-1 and TRBJ2-7; maybe TRBD1 (5 bases). Trimming removed 4 bases at V and 4 bases at J, with 8 bases between. Germline CDR1 reads WNHNN; CDR2 reads SYGVQD (reference sequence). The CDR3 covers 12 residues. The chain's CDR3 is CASSAQGYEQYF. The CDR3 DNA is TGCGCCAGCAGTGCCCAGGGTTACGAGCAGTACTTC.

The gene calls are TRBV2 and TRBJ2-7; 13 bases agree with TRBD2. CDR1 is SNHLY, CDR2 FYNNEI, per germline. The J segment lost 5 bases and the V segment lost 6 bases, leaving 4 bases of the junction unmatched. There are 14 residues in the CDR3. The CDR3 sequence: CASRGLAGVNEQYF. The CDR3 nucleotides are TGTGCCAGCAGAGGACTAGCGGGAGTTAACGAGCAGTACTTC.

V and J are TRBV5-1 and TRBJ2-1, with 8 bases fitting TRBD2. Trimming took 5 bases from V and 5 from J; bases not matched to a gene: 3. Germline loops: CDR1 SGHRS, CDR2 YFSETQ. The CDR3 spans 13 residues. The CDR3 nucleotides read TGCGCCAGCAGTGTAGCGGGAAACAATGAGCAGTTCTTC. Amino acids: CASSVAGNNEQFF.